This TCR beta chain originates from a study of identical twins. This clonotype was picked up many times. TCRdb fed the 5' RACE reads into MiXCR, producing one record per CDR3 protein. This table has roughly 690,000 distinct CDR3 sequences, approximately 22% appearing once. Per germline, CDR1 DFQATT and CDR2 SNEGSKA (reference sequence). V lost 5 bases and J lost 0, with 8 bases in between. This CDR3 comprises 13 residues. The data also belong to a second study, concerning T cells expressing NK-cell markers.

Sequenced sample: PBMCs. This TCR came from a young woman in good health. The gene calls are TRBV20-1 and TRBJ1-3; D remains unclear. CDR3 in amino acids: CSAPGPSGNTIYF. In DNA, the CDR3 is TGCAGTGCTCCAGGACCCTCTGGAAACACCATATATTTT.